This T cell receptor beta chain originates from a study of graft-versus-host responses after intestinal transplantation. Study summary: Each recipient received anti-thymocyte globulin induction, then tacrolimus and steroids for two to three years.

Method: immunoSEQ multiplex PCR; TCRdb's copy keeps in-frame clones and lacks some. The data contain just over 4,000 clones, 20% to 25% of them seen just once; the ten biggest clones take up around 5.9%. Germline CDR1 is MGHRA and CDR2 is YSYEKL. CDR3 length: 13 residues. About this clone: The junction differs from germline at one of its ends, possibly a read error. This sample includes further DNA sequences coding for the same CDR3.

This receptor was identified in a human patient who was an organ donor for intestinal transplantation. This sample comprised alloreactive CD4+ T cells from a mixed lymphocyte reaction culture, obtained before transplantation. Subset given: CFSE-low proliferating T cells sorted from roughly 6-day pre-transplant mixed lymphocyte reaction (GvH or HvG direction). The J gene is TRBJ1-2, the V gene TRBV4-1; TRBD1 is a possible D gene (5 bases). The CDR3 sequence: CASSPQVPYGYTF. The DNA for the CDR3 is TGTGCCAGCAGCCCACAGGTTCCCTATGGCTACACCTTC.